This entry lists 6 T cell receptor beta chains sequenced from one sample in a study of blood T cell repertoires in COVID-19. Measured with immunoSEQ multiplex PCR; TCRdb has only the in-frame clones, and not every one. The sample yields 200,000 to 250,000 clones, about 85% seen once. Sequenced: PBMCs or T cells enriched from blood (not recorded which). The receptor set was obtained from a young man who had recovered from COVID-19.

This clone came up once. J is TRBJ2-5 and V is TRBV9, with 8 bases identical to TRBD1. The J segment lost 5 bases and the V segment lost 3 bases, leaving 9 bases of the junction unmatched. CDR3 length equals 15 residues. CDR1 is SGDLS and CDR2 is YYNGEE in the germline V gene. The CDR3 nucleotides read TGTGCCAGCAGCGCAGGGGGCGCCGGGCGGGAGACCCAGTACTTC. It yields the protein CASSAGGAGRETQYF.

The chain has TRBV4-3 and TRBJ2-1; the D gene is possibly TRBD1 (6 bases). Trimming removed 4 bases at V and 0 bases at J, with 19 bases between. Germline V gives CDR1 LGHNA, CDR2 YSLEER. CDR3 size: 18 residues. DNA for the CDR3: TGCGCCAGCAGCCGGTTCCGAACAGGGCCTAACTCCTACAATGAGCAGTTCTTC. Its translation: CASSRFRTGPNSYNEQFF.

The chain links TRBV5-4 to TRBJ1-4; the D gene is possibly TRBD1 (5 bases). Germline CDR1 and CDR2: SGHNT and YYREEE (reference sequence). The germline V and J ends were trimmed by 0 bases and 1 base, with 7 bases remaining between them. This CDR3 region has 15 residues. The CDR3 DNA reads TGTGCCAGCAGCTTGGGCGACAGAACTAATGAAAAACTGTTTTTT. Translation gives CASSLGDRTNEKLFF.

The V and J genes are TRBV19 and TRBJ1-4, with D tentatively TRBD1 (6 bases). The CDR3 loop spans 16 amino acids. The germline V gene has CDR1 LNHDA and CDR2 SQIVND (reference sequence). Trimming took 9 bases from V and 4 from J, leaving 21 bases between them. CDR3 residues: CASRDQNRAHNEKLFF. CDR3 nucleotide sequence: TGTGCCAGCAGGGACCAAAACAGGGCACATAATGAAAAACTGTTTTTT.

This rearrangement joins TRBV7-8 to TRBJ1-4; a weak D match, TRBD1 (6 bases). Germline values: CDR1 SGHVS, CDR2 FQNEAQ. This CDR3 is 15 amino acids long. V gave up 1 base and J gave up 8 bases, with 14 bases separating them. As DNA, the CDR3 is TGTGCCAGCAGCTTAGGGGGGGGCGTATCAGAAAAACTGTTTTTT. It yields the protein CASSLGGGVSEKLFF.

The chain joins TRBV3-1 (or the pseudogene TRBV3-2) to TRBJ1-6, with D hard to call. Germline CDR1 reads LGHDT; CDR2 reads YNNKEL (reference sequence). This CDR3 contains 18 residues. V was clipped by 1 base and J by 9 bases, with 22 bases between them. In DNA, the CDR3 is TGTGCCAGCAGCCAAGTGCGCGGGAATCGCTCGAAGGGTTCACCCCTCCACTTT. Its translation is CASSQVRGNRSKGSPLHF.